The next 13 T cell receptor beta chains were all read from a single sample in a study of blood T cell repertoires in COVID-19. Some clones are missing from TCRdb's copy, which holds only in-frame ones; the method was immunoSEQ multiplex PCR. This table has hundreds of thousands of clones, roughly 85% appearing once. The sample was peripheral blood. All receptors derive from a man between 45 and 60 years old with COVID-19, enrolled during active disease.

This clone occurred a few times. Other DNA sequences in this specimen translate into the identical CDR3. The J gene is TRBJ1-1, the V gene TRBV30; D is unresolved. Trimming took 0 bases from V and 4 from J, leaving 12 bases between them. The V gene's germline CDR1 is GTSNPN and CDR2 SVGIG (reference sequence). CDR3 length equals 14 residues. CDR3 nucleotides: TGTGCCTGGAGTGTTTCCCAAAGGAGCACTGAAGCTTTCTTT. Its translation: CAWSVSQRSTEAFF.

This clone showed up just once. V gene TRBV5-1 combines with J gene TRBJ1-2; TRBD1 might be the D (5 bases). Germline V gene sequence: CDR1 SGHRS, CDR2 YFSETQ. The CDR3 runs 16 residues. The V and J ends lost 0 bases and 5 bases respectively, with 17 bases between them. CDR3 in DNA: TGCGCCAGCAGCTTGGACACAACAGGTGGCAGTTATGGCTACACCTTC. Its translation: CASSLDTTGGSYGYTF.

The CDR3 DNA is TGTGCCAGCAGTCTCAACCGTCGCAGGGGGTATGGCTACACCTTC. Protein sequence: CASSLNRRRGYGYTF. The V call is TRBV28, the J call TRBJ1-2, with 7 positions matching TRBD1. The germline V gene encodes CDR1 MDHEN and CDR2 SYDVKM. The CDR3 loop spans 15 amino acids. The junction had 11 bases not matched to a gene; V was cut back by 5 bases and J by 5 bases.

This clone was detected once. This chain links TRBV30 with TRBJ2-7, with 7 nucleotides matching TRBD1. The CDR3 contains 13 residues. V dropped 3 bases and J dropped 4; count of bases not matched to a gene: 6. Germline V lookup: CDR1 GTSNPN, CDR2 SVGIG (reference sequence). The CDR3 nucleotides read TGTGCCTGGAGCATTTCAGGGGGTTACGAGCAGTACTTC. It specifies CAWSISGGYEQYF.

This clone was detected once. This chain joins TRBV6-1 and TRBJ2-7, with D unclear. Germline lookup yields CDR1 MNHNS and CDR2 SASEGT. Trimming took off 2 bases at V and 2 bases at J, with 13 bases between the two ends. There are 15 residues in the CDR3. The CDR3 DNA reads TGTGCCAGCAGTGAAATCGTTTATGAGACCTACGAGCAGTACTTC. This encodes CASSEIVYETYEQYF.

The V gene is TRBV5-6, the J gene TRBJ2-3; 9 positions match TRBD1. The V gene's germline CDR1 is SGHDT and CDR2 YYEEEE. The CDR3 runs 16 residues. V trimming: 3 bases; J trimming: 5 bases; junction bases outside the gene matches: 10. DNA of the CDR3: TGTGCCAGCAGCTGGTCGGACAGGGGACACAGAGATACGCAGTATTTT. It encodes CASSWSDRGHRDTQYF.

This chain uses TRBV5-1 with TRBJ2-1; perhaps TRBD1 as D (5 bases). Germline CDR1 is SGHRS and CDR2 is YFSETQ. Trimming cost V 3 bases and J 9 bases, with 7 bases left between them. This CDR3 comprises 11 residues. CDR3 amino acids: CASSSTVEQFF. CDR3 in DNA: TGCGCCAGCAGCTCGACAGTTGAGCAGTTCTTC.

In this sample, this clone turned up once. The chain combines TRBV28 with TRBJ2-5; D might be TRBD2 (6 bases). This CDR3 is built from 14 residues. V was shortened by 5 bases and J by 5 bases, with 15 bases between the two germline ends. Germline CDR1 MDHEN, CDR2 SYDVKM. CDR3 amino acids: CASSLLGGMETQYF. The CDR3 DNA reads TGTGCCAGCAGTCTCTTGGGGGGTATGGAGACCCAGTACTTC.

The chain recombines TRBV6-2 or TRBV6-3 with TRBJ2-5, with D possibly being TRBD2 (5 bases). The CDR3 consists of 14 residues. Germline V gene lookup returns CDR1 MNHEY and CDR2 SVGEGT. With 4 bases removed from V and 5 bases from J, the gap between germline ends came to 14 bases. The CDR3 here is CASSLTSMAETQYF. The CDR3 DNA follows: TGTGCCAGCAGTTTAACTAGTATGGCGGAGACCCAGTACTTC.

The chain has TRBV6-6 and TRBJ2-2; D possibly corresponds to TRBD1 (6 bases). This CDR3 contains 17 residues. Germline values: CDR1 MNHNY, CDR2 SVGAGI (reference sequence). V was shortened by 5 bases and J by 5 bases, with 21 bases between the two germline ends. CDR3 bases: TGTGCCAGCAGTCAAAGCCGCCAGGGGCGGAGGACCGGGGAGCTGTTTTTT. It is translated as CASSQSRQGRRTGELFF.

This chain joins TRBV4-3 and TRBJ2-4; 7 bases map to TRBD2. Germline V lookup: CDR1 LGHNA, CDR2 YSLEER. CDR3 length: 18 residues. With 0 bases clipped from V and 0 bases from J, the junction kept 8 bases outside the gene matches. The CDR3 sequence is CASSQDGTGGGAKNIQYF. The DNA for the CDR3 is TGCGCCAGCAGCCAAGATGGTACTGGCGGGGGAGCCAAAAACATTCAGTACTTC.

This chain connects TRBV21-1 to TRBJ2-1; TRBD2, the table's D call, was not compared with the DNA. TRBV21-1 is tagged as a pseudogene. This CDR3 has 19 residues. In nucleotides, the CDR3 is TGTGCCAGGCTTCGGACTAGCGGGGGGCTCCAAGGGGGAAACAATGAGCAGTTCTTC. This sequence encodes CARLRTSGGLQGGNNEQFF.

The chain employs TRBV30 and TRBJ1-5, with 8 positions matching TRBD1. The CDR3 is 14 residues long. From germline, CDR1 is GTSNPN and CDR2 SVGIG (reference sequence). V shed 0 bases and J 4 bases; nucleotides not matched to a gene: 2. DNA of the CDR3: TGTGCCTGGAGTGTAACAGGGGGGAATCAGCCCCAGCATTTT. It translates to CAWSVTGGNQPQHF.